The sequence of this T cell receptor beta chain was determined in a study of CD8 T cells in ankylosing spondylitis. The germline gives CDR1 DFQATT, CDR2 SNEGSKA (reference sequence). Trimming shortened V by 0 bases and J by 5 bases, and 14 bases separated the two germline ends. The CDR3 spans 15 residues. Whole-study results and caveats: Blood from ankylosing spondylitis patients appeared to carry a characteristic eight-variant TCR beta motif. Matched ankylosing spondylitis synovial fluid reportedly contained a significantly enriched population of disease-linked clones. Clones linked with disease were CD8+ and fairly uncommon in the peripheral blood.

Libraries of TCR beta came from quantitative 5'-RACE with molecular barcodes. TCRdb fed the 5' RACE reads into MiXCR, producing one record per CDR3 protein. The data show a few hundred thousand distinct CDR3 sequences, about 24% seen once. Note on this clonotype: The antigen is undetermined.

This TCR came from a male donor with ankylosing spondylitis or in good health (not recorded which). This chain links TRBV20-1 with TRBJ1-5; no clear D. Sequencing was performed on blood, either unsorted or a sorted T cell fraction (not recorded which). The CDR3 region is CSARETGREHQPQHF. In DNA, the CDR3 is TGCAGTGCTAGAGAAACCGGTAGGGAGCATCAGCCCCAGCATTTT.